This TCR beta chain was documented in a study of cytotoxic CD8 clonotypes in ibrutinib-treated CLL. Study-level information: For this cohort, patients were about a dozen relapsed/refractory and around 15 treatment-naive, while some 17 were IGHV unmutated.

The CDR3 totals 14 residues. Trimming shortened V by 2 bases and J by 8 bases, and 15 bases separated the two germline ends. Germline V gene lookup returns CDR1 MDHEN and CDR2 SYDVKM. There are a few counts of this clone. Repertoires were generated with immunoSEQ multiplex PCR, while TCRdb's copy carries only in-frame clones and drops some. The repertoire includes around 9,600 clones, 61% of them detected once, and 15% to 20% sits in the top ten. The chain is built from TRBV28 and TRBJ1-2; D remains unclear. Specimen: PBMCs, collected before ibrutinib treatment. This TCR came from a human donor with chronic lymphocytic leukemia. CDR3 sequence: CASSLDYRRSGYTF. In DNA, the CDR3 is TGTGCCAGCAGTTTAGACTACCGGCGGTCCGGCTACACCTTC.